This T cell receptor (beta chain) was retrieved from a study of cytomegalovirus exposure and HLA in healthy donors. Trimming shortened V by 4 bases and J by 1 base, and 8 bases separated the two germline ends. Germline CDR1 ENHRY, CDR2 SYGVKD. The CDR3 sequence is 14 residues long. This PCR relied on a set of 60 Vbeta primers and 13 Jbeta primers. Using immunoSEQ multiplex PCR, the repertoire was profiled, and TCRdb retains in-frame clones only, with some absent. The table lists fewer than 110,000 clones, approximately 85% of them singletons. V gene TRBV10-3 combines with J gene TRBJ2-1, with a weak D call TRBD2 (5 bases). Sequenced material: PBMCs. This receptor was identified in a man between 25 and 39 years old in good health and CMV-seronegative. The DNA of the CDR3 is TGTGCCATCAGTGGGGAGAGGTCCTACAATGAGCAGTTCTTC. The encoded protein is CAISGERSYNEQFF.